This TCR beta chain came from a study of cytomegalovirus exposure and HLA in healthy donors. Study-wide findings and caveats: Cytomegalovirus association was listed for around 180 TCR beta chains. The sole available immune exposure information was CMV serostatus. In an earlier analysis, productive rearrangement rates for most beta V segments clustered near 87% or 30%.

Among the donors, all were healthy bone marrow donors. Remarks on this clone: The antigen is not known.

The CDR3 is made up of 14 amino acids. V was trimmed by 3 bases and J by 1 base, leaving 10 bases between them. Germline V gene sequence: CDR1 GTSNPN, CDR2 SVGIG (reference sequence). PCR employed 60 Vbeta and 13 Jbeta primers. Using immunoSEQ multiplex PCR, the repertoire was profiled, and TCRdb retains in-frame clones only, with some absent. The table includes about 180,000 clones, approximately 80% detected once. Sequencing was carried out using PBMCs. The V call is TRBV30, the J call TRBJ1-5; D is undetermined. This TCR was recovered from a man younger than 35 in good health and CMV-seronegative. The CDR3 DNA reads TGTGCCTGGAGGTCGCAGGCGAGCAATCAGCCCCAGCATTTT. Encoded protein: CAWRSQASNQPQHF. Variable domain in full (rest from reference TRBV30 and TRBJ1-5): SQTIHQWPATLVQPVGSPLSLECTVEGTSNPNLYWYRQAAGRGLQLLFYSVGIGQISSEVPQNLSASRPQDRQFILSSKKLLLSDSGFYLCAWRSQASNQPQHFGDGTRLSIL.